Given below is one T cell receptor beta chain in context. The data stem from a study of blood T cell repertoires in COVID-19. The CDR3 runs to 15 residues. TCRdb's table, derived via immunoSEQ multiplex PCR, lists solely in-frame clones and lacks some. In the table there are about 110,000 clones, roughly 84% of which are singletons. V usage is TRBV21-1 and J usage is TRBJ2-5; TRBD1 reflects the table's D call only, with no check against the DNA. TRBV21-1 is tagged as a pseudogene. Sequenced sample: peripheral blood. This receptor was obtained from a middle-aged man with acute or convalescent COVID-19. Written as DNA, the CDR3 is TGTGCCAGCAGCAAAGGACAGGGGAAGGGAGAGACCCAGTACTTC. Translated: CASSKGQGKGETQYF.